This entry lists 5 T cell receptor beta chains sequenced from one sample in a study of CD8+ T cells in alopecia areata. This sample's treatment: oral pan-JAK inhibitor, 5-10 mg twice daily. Extraction of RNA preceded its reverse transcription into cDNA, which served as the sequencing template. Generated by immunoSEQ multiplex PCR, the TCRdb table keeps only in-frame clones and is missing some. This table holds more than 95,000 clones, over 60% found once. Specimen: CD4+ T cells sorted from blood, collected at week 4, from a patient treated with tofacitinib. The source is a human donor with alopecia areata.

CDR3 protein: CASSYLGGRETQYF. The CDR3 DNA sequence: TGTGCCAGCAGTTACTTAGGGGGCCGGGAGACCCAGTACTTC. This chain connects TRBV6-6 to TRBJ2-5, with 7 bases fitting TRBD1. The CDR3 covers 14 residues. CDR1 and CDR2 from the germline V gene are MNHNY and SVGAGI (reference sequence). V lost 1 base to trimming and J lost 5 bases; unmatched junction nucleotides: 4.

The V and J genes are TRBV6-6 and TRBJ2-5; D is ambiguous. Germline CDR1 is MNHNY and CDR2 is SVGAGI (reference sequence). V was pared by 4 bases and J by 1 base, with 1 base between. There are 11 residues in the CDR3. DNA for the CDR3: TGTGCCAGCAGTTCCCAAGAGACCCAGTACTTC. Translated: CASSSQETQYF.

The gene calls are TRBV6-5 and TRBJ2-1; D remains unclear. This CDR3 is 13 amino acids long. The V gene's germline CDR1 is MNHEY and CDR2 SVGAGI. Trimming cost V 4 bases and J 10 bases, with 14 bases left between them. The CDR3 DNA is TGTGCCAGCAGTTCGACCGGTCCCTCGGAGCAGTTCTTC. The encoded protein is CASSSTGPSEQFF.

This clone turned up a few times. The genes are TRBV9 and TRBJ1-6; D is uncertain. The length of the CDR3 is 15 residues. The V end was cut by 8 bases, the J end by 2 bases, with 14 bases between. CDR1 and CDR2 (germline): SGDLS, YYNGEE. CDR3 sequence (DNA): TGTGCCAGTGCCCCTCAAGGAACCTATAATTCACCCCTCCACTTT. Amino acid sequence: CASAPQGTYNSPLHF.

This clone has more than one count but fewer than ten. The chain couples TRBV7-2 to TRBJ1-1; D ambiguous. The V end was cut by 3 bases, the J end by 0 bases, with 8 bases between. Germline CDR1 SGHTA, CDR2 FQGNSA. The CDR3 totals 14 residues. The CDR3 bases are TGTGCCAGCAGCTTGGACGGAATGAACACTGAAGCTTTCTTT. Translating it yields CASSLDGMNTEAFF. The variable domain in full, with the rest retrieved from reference TRBV7-2 and TRBJ1-1, is GAGVSQSPSNKVTEKGKDVELRCDPISGHTALYWYRQSLGQGLEFLIYFQGNSAPDKSGLPSDRFSAERTGGSVSTLTIQRTQQEDSAVYLCASSLDGMNTEAFFGQGTRLTVV.